These 19 T cell receptor beta chains originate from one sample sequenced in a study of technical replicates of blood from a few donors. Sequencing used immunoSEQ multiplex PCR; TCRdb keeps in-frame clones, though not all of them. The table lists about 74,000 clones, 85% to 95% of them singletons. Sequenced: T cells isolated from PBMCs. Receptors were obtained from a human donor in good health.

The chain joins TRBV14 to TRBJ1-1, with no clear D. The CDR3 length is 14 residues. The V end lost 2 bases, the J end lost 6 bases, and 13 bases lay between the germline ends. Germline lookup yields CDR1 SGHDN and CDR2 FVKESK. The CDR3 loop reads CASSQRRQEAEAFF. Here the CDR3 DNA reads TGTGCCAGCAGCCAACGGAGGCAGGAGGCTGAAGCTTTCTTT.

In its sample, this clone was seen once. The chain joins TRBV4-1 to TRBJ2-7; 8 nucleotides match TRBD2. The CDR3 length is 15 residues. From germline, CDR1 is MGHRA and CDR2 YSYEKL. With 0 bases clipped from V and 3 bases from J, the junction kept 4 bases outside the gene matches. This CDR3 reads CASSQEGTSGYEQYF. The CDR3 nucleotides read TGCGCCAGCAGCCAAGAGGGAACTAGCGGCTACGAGCAGTACTTC.

The V gene is TRBV5-5, the J gene TRBJ2-6, with unresolved D. CDR1 is SGHKS and CDR2 is YYEKEE in the germline V gene (reference sequence). This CDR3 has 15 amino acids. Trimming cost V 0 bases and J 0 bases, with 4 bases left between them. CDR3 sequence: CASSLVISGANVLTF. CDR3 bases: TGTGCCAGCAGCTTGGTCATCTCTGGGGCCAACGTCCTGACTTTC.

This chain joins TRBV11-2 and TRBJ2-7; 9 bases fit TRBD2. There are 14 residues in the CDR3. The junction had 5 bases not matched to a gene; V was cut back by 3 bases and J by 5 bases. Germline CDR1 reads SGHAT; CDR2 reads FQNNGV. The DNA for the CDR3 is TGTGCCAGCAGCTTCCGGACTAGCGATAACGAGCAGTACTTC. It encodes CASSFRTSDNEQYF.

The rearrangement uses TRBV27 and TRBJ2-7, with TRBD1 identical over 7 bases. V lost 2 bases, J lost 11 bases, and 15 bases stayed unmatched. The CDR3 has 15 residues. Germline-derived CDR1 and CDR2 are MNHEY and SMNVEV (reference sequence). CDR3 nucleotide sequence: TGTGCCAGCAGTTTAGGTGGGGACAGTACTCTACGGAAGTACTTC. Translated, it gives CASSLGGDSTLRKYF.

V gene TRBV6-5 combines with J gene TRBJ1-5, with a tentative D call TRBD1 (6 bases). The CDR3 has 13 residues. Germline V gene sequence: CDR1 MNHEY, CDR2 SVGAGI. V was pared by 6 bases and J by 5 bases, with 11 bases between. In nucleotides, the CDR3 is TGTGCCAGCAGCACAGACAGGTATCAGCCCCAGCATTTT. The encoded protein is CASSTDRYQPQHF.

This chain links TRBV28 with TRBJ1-1; D unclear. The CDR3 consists of 15 residues. Trimming stripped 1 base from V and 3 bases from J, with 12 bases between. Germline V CDR1 and CDR2: MDHEN, SYDVKM. CDR3 region: CASSLYEAQYTEAFF. CDR3 coding DNA: TGTGCCAGCAGTTTATACGAGGCGCAGTACACTGAAGCTTTCTTT.

V usage is TRBV15 and J usage is TRBJ2-7, with 7 nucleotides matching TRBD1. Germline lookup yields CDR1 LNHNV and CDR2 YYDKDF (reference sequence). Trimming cost V 5 bases and J 5 bases; bases outside gene matches: 9. The CDR3 has 14 amino acids. CDR3 DNA sequence: TGTGCCACCAGCGGTCAGGGGGACACCCACGAGCAGTACTTC. This codes for CATSGQGDTHEQYF.

The V gene is TRBV12-5, the J gene TRBJ2-2; tentative D call: TRBD2 (5 bases). Germline values: CDR1 LGHNT, CDR2 FRNRAP. The germline V and J ends were trimmed by 3 bases and 8 bases, with 25 bases remaining between them. This CDR3 spans 18 amino acids. This CDR3 is CASGFFNKADSEGGELFF. The CDR3 region has the DNA TGTGCTAGTGGTTTTTTTAACAAGGCGGACTCTGAGGGTGGGGAGCTGTTTTTT. Together with reference TRBV12-5 and TRBJ2-2, the CDR3 gives the full variable domain: DARVTQTPRHKVTEMGQEVTMRCQPILGHNTVFWYRQTMMQGLELLAYFRNRAPLDDSGMPKDRFSAEMPDATLATLKIQPSEPRDSAVYFCASGFFNKADSEGGELFFGEGSRLTVL.

The J gene is TRBJ1-2, the V gene TRBV4-1; 7 bases fit TRBD1. CDR1 is MGHRA and CDR2 is YSYEKL in the germline V gene. The CDR3 contains 14 residues. Trimming took 4 bases from V and 7 from J; bases not matched to a gene: 9. CDR3 in amino acids: CASSPTGVLGGYTF. As DNA, the CDR3 is TGCGCCAGCAGCCCAACAGGGGTACTCGGTGGCTACACCTTC.

The chain has TRBV28 and TRBJ2-7; 7 nucleotides agree with TRBD1. With V trimmed by 5 bases and J by 6 bases, 13 bases remained unmatched. This CDR3 has 15 residues. Germline V CDR1 and CDR2: MDHEN, SYDVKM. CDR3 sequence reads: CASSPPGTDHSEQYF. The DNA for the CDR3 is TGTGCCAGCAGTCCCCCCGGGACAGACCACTCCGAGCAGTACTTC.

V and J are TRBV4-1 and TRBJ2-2; 9 positions agree with TRBD2. CDR3 length equals 16 residues. The V gene's germline CDR1 is MGHRA and CDR2 YSYEKL. The V and J ends lost 4 bases and 5 bases, in that order; junction bases with no gene match: 8. CDR3 sequence reads: CASSRRLADATGELFF. The CDR3 DNA sequence: TGCGCCAGCAGCCGACGACTAGCGGACGCAACCGGGGAGCTGTTTTTT.

This chain uses TRBV11-2 with TRBJ2-1, with TRBD2 matching over 10 bases. Trimming removed 1 base from V and 2 bases from J; junction bases left unmatched: 8. Germline V gene data show CDR1 as SGHAT and CDR2 as FQNNGV. The CDR3 consists of 18 residues. CDR3 in DNA: TGTGCCAGCAGCTTAGGGGCCGGGACTAGCGACGCCTACAATGAGCAGTTCTTC. It translates to CASSLGAGTSDAYNEQFF.

J is TRBJ1-2 and V is TRBV5-1, with no clear D. V lost 2 bases and J 4 bases, leaving 9 bases between the germline ends. The CDR3 totals 13 residues. Germline values: CDR1 SGHRS, CDR2 YFSETQ. CDR3 region: CASSFDRSYGYTF. The CDR3 DNA reads as TGCGCCAGCAGCTTTGATAGGAGCTATGGCTACACCTTC.

The chain carries TRBV7-2 and TRBJ2-2; TRBD2 agrees at 7 bases. CDR1 is SGHTA and CDR2 is FQGNSA in the germline V gene. The CDR3 spans 15 residues. V trimming: 3 bases; J trimming: 4 bases; junction bases outside the gene matches: 5. This CDR3 reads CASSLGDYPTGELFF. The CDR3 DNA sequence: TGTGCCAGCAGCTTGGGGGACTATCCCACCGGGGAGCTGTTTTTT.

The chain employs TRBV28 and TRBJ1-1; 9 bases are a match to TRBD1. V gave up 7 bases and J gave up 4 bases; unmatched junction bases: 7. The length of the CDR3 is 14 residues. Germline lookup yields CDR1 MDHEN and CDR2 SYDVKM. The DNA of the CDR3 is TGTGCCAGCACCCCAGGACAGGGGCCCACTGAAGCTTTCTTT. Its translation: CASTPGQGPTEAFF.

V is TRBV30 and J is TRBJ1-2, with 7 positions matching TRBD1. Germline lookup yields CDR1 GTSNPN and CDR2 SVGIG (reference sequence). CDR3 length equals 13 residues. The junction had 7 bases not matched to a gene; V was cut back by 4 bases and J by 5 bases. The CDR3 bases are TGTGCCTGGATTTCGGGACAGCTATATGGCTACACCTTC. Its translation: CAWISGQLYGYTF.

This sequence joins TRBV27 and TRBJ2-3, with 8 bases that match TRBD2. Germline trimming cut 2 bases from V and 2 bases from J; bases unmatched to any gene: 3. This CDR3 comprises 15 residues. Germline V gives CDR1 MNHEY, CDR2 SMNVEV (reference sequence). CDR3 DNA: TGTGCCAGCAGTTTAACCGGGAGGGCCACAGATACGCAGTATTTT. This gives the protein CASSLTGRATDTQYF.

The chain employs TRBV9 and TRBJ2-3; no definite D call. The length of the CDR3 is 16 residues. From germline, CDR1 is SGDLS and CDR2 YYNGEE. The V end lost 4 bases, the J end lost 2 bases, and 17 bases lay between the germline ends. CDR3 DNA: TGTGCCAGCAGCAGGTCGCGGCGTACGGACACAGATACGCAGTATTTT. Protein: CASSRSRRTDTDTQYF.